These 3 T cell receptor beta chains were all obtained from the same sample, sequenced in a study of blood T cells in healthy people across ages. A sample-barcoded 5' primer and a J-beta primer mix were used in a second PCR of roughly 7 to 11 cycles. TCRdb re-analysed the 5' RACE reads in MiXCR, keeping a single row per CDR3 protein. The sample records over 300,000 distinct CDR3 sequences, more than 45% being singletons. Sequenced input: blood. The receptor source for this set is a man aged 60-69 years in good health.

The chain recombines TRBV28 with TRBJ2-4, with a weak D call TRBD1 (6 bases). The assigned J gene may be wrong: the sequence end matches TRBJ2-7 better. The CDR3 runs 14 residues. Germline CDR1 MDHEN, CDR2 SYDVKM. This CDR3 is CASSRRGSAYEQYF. The CDR3 coding sequence is TGTGCCAGCAGCCGAAGGGGGTCAGCCTACGAGCAGTACTTC.

This clonotype occurred a few times. This chain links TRBV7-2 with TRBJ2-7; TRBD1 is a possible D gene (5 bases). The V gene's germline CDR1 is SGHTA and CDR2 FQGNSA. The V end was cut by 4 bases, the J end by 6 bases, with 16 bases between. The CDR3 runs to 14 residues. The CDR3 bases are TGTGCCAGCAGCTCCCAGCAGGGCCTCTCCGAGCAGTACTTC. Amino acid sequence: CASSSQQGLSEQYF.

This chain joins TRBV9 and TRBJ2-7; the D is unclear. V dropped 3 bases and J dropped 0 bases, with 10 bases sitting between them. The CDR3 runs 14 residues. The germline V gene encodes CDR1 SGDLS and CDR2 YYNGEE. This CDR3 reads CASSGDYSSYEQYF. The CDR3 nucleotides read TGTGCCAGCAGCGGAGATTACAGCTCCTACGAGCAGTACTTC.